These 22 T cell receptor beta chains were all obtained from the same sample, sequenced in a study of regulatory T cells in long-lasting Graves disease. Combining iRepertoire HTBI primers with Arm-PCR of CDR3 regions, the authors built TCR beta libraries. Via MiXCR, TCRdb re-called the multiplex PCR reads, giving one row per CDR3 protein. Here the sample spans roughly 410,000 distinct CDR3 sequences, 15% being singletons. Time point reported: newly diagnosed GD, antithyroid drugs for less than 3 months. RNA from PBMCs was the source of the TCR library. This sample also belongs to another study, concerning T cells in Graves' hyperthyroidism and ophthalmopathy.

Specimen: peripheral blood mononuclear cells (PBMCs), collected at new diagnosis, from a patient treated with antithyroid drugs. These receptors were obtained from a woman aged 40-49 years with Graves disease.

This clonotype was seen only a few times. The chain is built from TRBV28 and TRBJ2-5; D may be TRBD2 (6 bases). With 10 bases removed from V and 4 bases from J, the gap between germline ends came to 13 bases. This CDR3 comprises 12 residues. The germline gives CDR1 MDHEN, CDR2 SYDVKM. The CDR3 sequence: CATRGFGETQYF. Here the CDR3 DNA reads TGTGCCACCCGGGGGTTCGGAGAGACCCAGTACTTC.

This clonotype occurred many times. The V and J genes are TRBV3-1 and TRBJ2-2; unclear D gene. Germline CDR1 is LGHDT and CDR2 is YNNKEL (reference sequence). The CDR3 contains 14 residues. V was trimmed by 4 bases and J by 2 bases, leaving 8 bases between them. CDR3 sequence (DNA): TGTGCCAGCAGCCCCATCATTAACACCGGGGAGCTGTTTTTT. It translates to CASSPIINTGELFF.

This clonotype was picked up many times. The V and J genes are TRBV7-2 and TRBJ2-1, with 12 positions matching TRBD2. Germline V gene sequence: CDR1 SGHTA, CDR2 FQGNSA. V lost 1 base to trimming and J lost 7 bases; unmatched junction nucleotides: 2. The CDR3 extends over 15 amino acids. CDR3 DNA: TGTGCCAGCAGCTTAGACGGGACTAGCGGGAATGAGCAGTTCTTC. This encodes CASSLDGTSGNEQFF.

This clonotype showed up just a few times. The chain couples TRBV11-3 to TRBJ2-5; TRBD2 might be the D (5 bases). Trimming removed 0 bases from V and 0 bases from J, with 14 bases in between. This CDR3 has 17 residues. Germline V gives CDR1 SGHNT, CDR2 YENEEA. CDR3 amino acids: CASSLDFERRYQETQYF. CDR3 DNA: TGTGCCAGCAGCTTAGATTTCGAGCGGCGCTACCAAGAGACCCAGTACTTC.

This clonotype was detected once. The rearrangement links TRBV5-1 to TRBJ1-1; D may be TRBD1 (5 bases). The CDR3 has 15 amino acids. The germline gives CDR1 SGHRS, CDR2 YFSETQ. The germline V and J ends were trimmed by 0 bases and 5 bases, with 14 bases remaining between them. CDR3 residues: CASSLGGTQETEAFF. The CDR3 DNA sequence: TGCGCCAGCAGCTTGGGGGGCACACAGGAGACTGAAGCTTTCTTT.

There are a few counts of this clonotype. The J gene is TRBJ2-1, the V gene TRBV7-6; 9 nucleotides match TRBD2. The CDR3 extends over 14 amino acids. Per germline, CDR1 SGHVS and CDR2 FNYEAQ. V dropped 5 bases and J dropped 7; count of bases not matched to a gene: 6. CDR3 nucleotides: TGTGCCAGCAGCGCCCGCGGGAGGGCGAATGAGCAGTTCTTC. Translated: CASSARGRANEQFF.

This clonotype was counted ten times or more. The chain combines TRBV28 with TRBJ1-6; D is unclear. The CDR3 runs to 14 residues. V was trimmed by 3 bases and J by 7 bases, leaving 10 bases between them. Germline V gene sequence: CDR1 MDHEN, CDR2 SYDVKM. The CDR3 region is CASSFPVTNSPLHF. The CDR3 DNA is TGTGCCAGCAGTTTCCCCGTTACCAATTCACCCCTCCACTTT.

The chain combines TRBV15 with TRBJ1-6; the D is unclear. The V and J ends lost 5 bases and 1 base respectively, with 6 bases between them. The CDR3 runs 14 residues. Looked up from germline, CDR1 is LNHNV and CDR2 is YYDKDF (reference sequence). The CDR3 DNA follows: TGTGCCACCAGCGGGCGGTCCTATAATTCACCCCTCCACTTT. It codes for CATSGRSYNSPLHF.

This clonotype showed up many times. This rearrangement joins TRBV28 to TRBJ2-1; 11 bases map to TRBD2. There are 21 residues in the CDR3. From germline, CDR1 is MDHEN and CDR2 SYDVKM. V lost 2 bases to trimming and J lost 3 bases; unmatched junction nucleotides: 18. CDR3 coding DNA: TGTGCCAGCAGTTTACCGGGTCGAACAGCCCCTAGCGGGAGGTACTACAATGAGCAGTTCTTC. Its protein is CASSLPGRTAPSGRYYNEQFF.

This clonotype was detected many times. The rearrangement links TRBV30 to TRBJ2-7; 7 bases agree with TRBD2. In germline, CDR1 is GTSNPN, CDR2 SVGIG (reference sequence). With 0 bases clipped from V and 4 bases from J, the junction kept 6 bases outside the gene matches. The CDR3 is 14 amino acids. CDR3 nucleotides: TGTGCCTGGAGTGTGGGCGGGAGTGTATACGAGCAGTACTTC. Translated, it gives CAWSVGGSVYEQYF.

The table lists this clonotype with a few counts. J is TRBJ2-1 and V is TRBV12-3 or TRBV12-4; 9 bases match TRBD2. Trimming at V came to 4 bases and at J to 2 bases, leaving 6 bases not matched to a gene. CDR3 size: 16 residues. The CDR3 bases are TGTGCCAGCAGTTCGACGACTAGCGGACCCTACAATGAGCAGTTCTTC. Protein sequence: CASSSTTSGPYNEQFF.

At least ten counts were recorded for this clonotype. The J gene is TRBJ1-5, the V gene TRBV2; TRBD1 might be the D (5 bases). The CDR3 has 13 residues. Trimming cost V 7 bases and J 1 base, with 8 bases left between them. Germline CDR1 SNHLY, CDR2 FYNNEI. The CDR3 bases are TGTGCCAGCACCCGGGACAGCAATCAGCCCCAGCATTTT. Its translation: CASTRDSNQPQHF.

This clonotype was found many times. This chain links TRBV12-5 with TRBJ1-5; 8 nucleotides agree with TRBD1. There are 16 residues in the CDR3. Germline V gene lookup returns CDR1 LGHNT and CDR2 FRNRAP. Losses at the gene ends were 0 bases for V and 4 bases for J; bases not matched to a gene: 5. The CDR3 loop reads CASGLVLGQGNQPQHF. DNA of the CDR3: TGTGCTAGTGGTTTGGTACTTGGACAGGGAAATCAGCCCCAGCATTTT.

This clonotype was seen more than once but under ten times. The chain combines TRBV4-1 with TRBJ1-1; no definite D call. This CDR3 comprises 17 residues. Germline CDR1 reads MGHRA; CDR2 reads YSYEKL. V was pared by 1 base and J by 4 bases, with 19 bases between. The CDR3 reads CASSQVAAGFWPTEAFF. Here the CDR3 DNA reads TGCGCCAGCAGCCAAGTGGCGGCAGGATTCTGGCCCACTGAAGCTTTCTTT.

This clonotype was found a few times. The genes are TRBV13 and TRBJ2-2, with 8 bases lining up with TRBD2. After removal of 3 bases from V and 7 bases from J, the junction contained 10 bases not matched to a gene. CDR1 is PRHDT, CDR2 FYEKMQ, per germline (reference sequence). This CDR3 has 16 residues. The CDR3 DNA reads as TGTGCCAGCAGCTTCGAACTAGCGGAGGCGAGCGGGGAGCTGTTTTTT. Translating it yields CASSFELAEASGELFF.

This clonotype showed up many times. The genes are TRBV27 and TRBJ2-7, with D uncertain. Germline-derived CDR1 and CDR2 are MNHEY and SMNVEV (reference sequence). This CDR3 region has 14 residues. Trimming shortened V by 0 bases and J by 0 bases, and 6 bases separated the two germline ends. For the CDR3, the DNA is TGTGCCAGCAGTTTATCGGTCTCCTCCTACGAGCAGTACTTC. It codes for CASSLSVSSYEQYF.

The chain links TRBV6-1 to TRBJ1-1, with D tentatively TRBD1 (5 bases). Germline CDR1 reads MNHNS; CDR2 reads SASEGT. This CDR3 is built from 11 residues. Between the trimmed V and J ends, which lost 5 bases and 7 bases, there was a span of 8 bases. As DNA, the CDR3 is TGTGCCAGCAGTACACAGGATGAAGCTTTCTTT. Its protein is CASSTQDEAFF.

On this clonotype itself: A much larger clone is a single base away; this may be a read error. The chain combines TRBV30 with TRBJ1-5, with TRBD1 as a possible D gene (6 bases). The CDR3 extends over 14 amino acids. Germline assignment: CDR1 GTSNPN and CDR2 SVGIG (reference sequence). CDR3 residues: CARSSDKGGQPQHF. The CDR3 DNA is TGTGCCCGGAGTTCCGACAAGGGGGGGCAGCCCCAGCATTTT.

This clonotype turned up a few times. Being one base from a much bigger clone, this may be a read error. The gene calls are TRBV27 and TRBJ2-5; no reliable D call. The CDR3 covers 13 residues. CDR1 and CDR2 from the germline V gene are MNHEY and SMNVEV (reference sequence). As DNA, the CDR3 is TGTGCCTGCAGTCCCCTGGACCAAGAGACCCAGTACTTC. Residues: CACSPLDQETQYF.

This rearrangement joins TRBV4-1 to TRBJ2-1, with 9 bases lining up with TRBD2. Germline V lookup: CDR1 MGHRA, CDR2 YSYEKL. The CDR3 consists of 15 residues. With 5 bases clipped from V and 4 bases from J, the junction kept 6 bases outside the gene matches. CDR3 residues: CASSEGLAQYNEQFF. The CDR3, as DNA: TGCGCCAGCAGCGAAGGACTAGCGCAGTACAATGAGCAGTTCTTC.

This clonotype was picked up a small number of times. V is TRBV18 and J is TRBJ2-2, with TRBD1 as a possible D gene (6 bases). The germline CDR1 and CDR2 sequences are KGHSH and LQKENI. The CDR3 has 16 amino acids. Trimming pared 0 bases from V and 2 bases from J, leaving 10 bases between. As DNA, the CDR3 is TGTGCCAGCTCACCACCGGGACACCGAAACACCGGGGAGCTGTTTTTT. Amino acid sequence: CASSPPGHRNTGELFF.

Ten or more counts support this clonotype. The J gene is TRBJ2-3, the V gene TRBV19, with 9 bases fitting TRBD2. Germline-derived CDR1 and CDR2 are LNHDA and SQIVND (reference sequence). J lost 2 bases, V lost 7 bases, and 10 bases had no gene match. The CDR3 extends over 16 amino acids. The CDR3 DNA sequence: TGTGCCAGTACCAGTCGGTCTAGCGGGGTCACAGATACGCAGTATTTT. Translating it yields CASTSRSSGVTDTQYF.